This TCR beta chain was captured in a study of blood T cell repertoires in COVID-19. At the level of the study: The United States, Italy and Spain supplied acute and convalescent COVID-19 samples. PBMCs, B-cell-depleted T cells, or T cells provided the cDNA or gDNA that made up the material.

Original handling: Counts of nucleated cells, estimated from reference gene primer amplification, were obtained. The assay was immunoSEQ multiplex PCR, and TCRdb's table has in-frame clones only and misses some. V, J and clone size were drawn from that table, and D and trimming were deduced from the DNA. The sample records about 150,000 clones, 80% to 90% being singletons. CDR1 and CDR2 from the germline V gene are SGHRS and YFSETQ. Trimming pared 4 bases from V and 0 bases from J, leaving 10 bases between. The CDR3 spans 14 residues. The material sequenced was peripheral blood. This TCR derives from a woman between 50 and 59 years old with acute or convalescent COVID-19. The chain is built from TRBV5-1 and TRBJ1-2; D perhaps matches TRBD1 (6 bases). CDR3 DNA: TGCGCCAGCAGCCCTGACAGGCCTAACTATGGCTACACCTTC. Protein sequence: CASSPDRPNYGYTF. The full variable domain, in which reference TRBV5-1 and TRBJ1-2 provide the parts outside the CDR3, is KAGVTQTPRYLIKTRGQQVTLSCSPISGHRSVSWYQQTPGQGLQFLFEYFSETQRNKGNFPGRFSGRQFSNSRSEMNVSTLELGDSALYLCASSPDRPNYGYTFGSGTRLTVV.